This T cell receptor beta chain was recorded in a study of T-cell reconstitution after alpha-beta-depleted transplantation in children. Study results and caveats: TCRbeta diversity was high at day 60 in some patients (a result of surviving recipient T cells and thymic progenitors).

On this clonotype itself: Antigen unknown. A single base separates this from a much larger clone, so it may be a read error.

Unique molecular identifiers tagged the TCRbeta library. TCRdb fed the PCR reads into MiXCR, producing one record per CDR3 protein. The table records just under 150,000 distinct CDR3 sequences, more than 8% of them present only once. The clonotype originates from a female patient between 2 and 10 years old who had a stem cell transplant for congenital amegakaryocytic thrombocytopenia, so the T cells may come from the graft donor. The starting material was PBMCs, mostly from graft donor cells, obtained 180 days after TCRalphabeta/CD19-depleted stem cell transplant.

CDR3 DNA: TGTGCCAGCAGTGACGACAATGAGCAGTTCTTC. Encoded protein: CASSDDNEQFF. The chain couples TRBV2 to TRBJ2-1; D ambiguous. Trimming removed 3 bases at V and 5 bases at J, with 2 bases between. CDR1 and CDR2 (germline): SNHLY, FYNNEI. This CDR3 region has 11 residues. The entire variable domain, with the rest obtained from reference TRBV2 and TRBJ2-1, is as follows: EPEVTQTPSHQVTQMGQEVILRCVPISNHLYFYWYRQILGQKVEFLVSFYNNEISEKSEIFDDQFSVERPDGSNFTLKIRSTKLEDSAMYFCASSDDNEQFFGPGTRLTVL.